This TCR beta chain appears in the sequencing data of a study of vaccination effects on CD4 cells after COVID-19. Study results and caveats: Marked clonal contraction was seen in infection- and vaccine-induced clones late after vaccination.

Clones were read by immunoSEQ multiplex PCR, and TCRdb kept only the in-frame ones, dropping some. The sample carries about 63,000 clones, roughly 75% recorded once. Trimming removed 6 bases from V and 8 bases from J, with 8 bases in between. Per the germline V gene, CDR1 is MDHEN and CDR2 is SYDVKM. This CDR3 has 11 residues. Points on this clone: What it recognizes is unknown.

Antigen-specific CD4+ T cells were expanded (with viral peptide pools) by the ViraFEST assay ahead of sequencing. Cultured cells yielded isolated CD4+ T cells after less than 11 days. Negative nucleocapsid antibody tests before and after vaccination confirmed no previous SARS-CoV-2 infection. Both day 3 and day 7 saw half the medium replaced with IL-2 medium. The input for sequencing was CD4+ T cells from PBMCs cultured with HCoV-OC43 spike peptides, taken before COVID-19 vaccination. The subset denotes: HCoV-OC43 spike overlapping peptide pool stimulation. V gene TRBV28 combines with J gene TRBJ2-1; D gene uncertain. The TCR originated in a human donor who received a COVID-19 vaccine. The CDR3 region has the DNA TGTGCCAGCAGAAGGAGCGATGAGCAGTTCTTC. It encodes CASRRSDEQFF.